The 2 T cell receptor beta chains presented below share a single source sample, sequenced in a study of read filtering for tumor transcriptome and immune sequencing. Molecular barcoded adaptors covering alpha/delta and beta/gamma chains were used on around 370 ng RNA. TCRdb re-called the reads through MiXCR, storing one row per CDR3 protein. The profile shows 43,000 or so distinct CDR3 sequences, 20% of them singletons. Sequencing was carried out using a population of CD138-negative cells sorted from bone marrow. These receptors originate from a donor at least 40 years old with multiple myeloma.

V and J are TRBV7-9 and TRBJ1-1; no firm D call. The V gene's germline CDR1 is SEHNR and CDR2 FQNEAQ (reference sequence). The ends were cut back, 2 bases at V and 5 bases at J, with 3 bases in the middle. The CDR3 runs 11 residues. The CDR3 DNA reads TGTGCCAGCAGCTTAATGACTGAAGCTTTCTTT. Translating it yields CASSLMTEAFF.

Comments on this clonotype: This sequence may be a read error, since a much larger clone differs from it by one base. DNA of the CDR3: TGTGCCAGCAGCTCAGTTCCCGGGGAGCTGTTTTTT. This gives the protein CASSSVPGELFF. The chain carries TRBV7-2 and TRBJ2-2, with D unresolved. Trimming took 4 bases from V and 6 from J, leaving 6 bases between them. This CDR3 contains 12 residues. Germline V gene data show CDR1 as SGHTA and CDR2 as FQGNSA.